These 5 T cell receptor beta chains originate from one sample sequenced in a study of technical replicates of blood from a handful of donors. Generated by immunoSEQ multiplex PCR, the TCRdb table keeps only in-frame clones and is missing some. The repertoire consists of tens of thousands of clones, with nearly 98% occurring once and the leading ten covering around 0.2%. Sample: T cells isolated from PBMCs. These receptors were obtained from a human donor in good health.

The chain has TRBV6-5 and TRBJ2-1; the match to TRBD2 covers 7 bases. The junction had 10 bases not matched to a gene; V was cut back by 7 bases and J by 4 bases. CDR1 and CDR2 (germline): MNHEY, SVGAGI. CDR3 length equals 15 residues. The CDR3 DNA reads as TGTGCCAGCACCAGCGGCGGGGGAAATTACAATGAGCAGTTCTTC. Translation: CASTSGGGNYNEQFF.

This chain joins TRBV7-9 and TRBJ1-4; no clear D. Per the germline V gene, CDR1 is SEHNR and CDR2 is FQNEAQ (reference sequence). V was trimmed by 1 base and J by 2 bases, leaving 14 bases between them. The CDR3 consists of 17 residues. The chain's CDR3 is CASSLEISGYTNEKLFF. The CDR3 nucleotides read TGTGCCAGCAGCTTAGAGATTTCGGGATATACTAATGAAAAACTGTTTTTT. Complete variable domain (other parts from reference TRBV7-9 and TRBJ1-4): DTGVSQNPRHKITKRGQNVTFRCDPISEHNRLYWYRQTLGQGPEFLTYFQNEAQLEKSRLLSDRFSAERPKGSFSTLEIQRTEQGDSAMYLCASSLEISGYTNEKLFFGSGTQLSVL.

A note on this clone: This same CDR3 is encoded by further DNA sequences in the sample. The chain employs TRBV28 and TRBJ2-7; D remains unclear. The CDR3 runs 12 residues. The V end was cut by 6 bases, the J end by 3 bases, with 9 bases between. In germline, CDR1 is MDHEN, CDR2 SYDVKM. The CDR3 region is CASSLNIYEQYF. As DNA, the CDR3 is TGTGCCAGCAGCCTGAACATCTACGAGCAGTACTTC.

J is TRBJ1-1 and V is TRBV13, with D unclear. The V gene lost 7 bases and the J gene lost 4 bases, with 16 bases spanning the gap. The CDR3 consists of 14 residues. Germline CDR1 and CDR2: PRHDT and FYEKMQ (reference sequence). The CDR3 loop reads CASIRTAVGTEAFF. The CDR3, as DNA: TGTGCCAGCATCCGTACAGCAGTAGGCACTGAAGCTTTCTTT.

The J gene is TRBJ1-2, the V gene TRBV29-1; 8 nucleotides align to TRBD1. The ends lost 4 bases at V and 5 bases at J; junction bases unmatched: 9. There are 14 residues in the CDR3. The V gene's germline CDR1 is SQVTM and CDR2 ANQGSEA. CDR3 residues: CSVALLTGDYGYTF. The CDR3 coding sequence is TGCAGCGTTGCTCTATTGACAGGGGATTATGGCTACACCTTC.